Presented here are 18 T cell receptor beta chains from one specimen sequenced in a study of blood T cells in healthy people across ages (dated by TCRdb to between 2014 and 2016). Libraries were constructed by 5' RACE. Sequencing was performed on an Illumina HiSeq 2500. A second PCR of 7 to 11 cycles was performed with a sample-barcoded 5' primer and a J-beta primer mix. The public reads were run again by TCRdb, first through fastp at Q25 and then through MiXCR, and only productive beta chains were kept. Each entry is one CDR3 protein sequence, shown with its most common DNA and genes. The sample table holds hundreds of thousands of distinct CDR3 sequences, of which approximately 59% were seen once. The leading ten clones occupy about two fifths of the sample. Input material: blood. Source of these receptors: a man aged 55-75 years in good health.

This clonotype was counted a few times. The chain employs TRBV5-1 and TRBJ2-1; 8 nucleotides match TRBD1. V lost 4 bases and J lost 7; bases outside the gene matches: 10. The CDR3 is 15 residues long. Germline CDR1 SGHRS, CDR2 YFSETQ. In DNA, the CDR3 is TGCGCCAGCAGCACCCCGGACAGGGAAGGGAATGAGCAGTTCTTC. Amino acids: CASSTPDREGNEQFF.

This clonotype was picked up many times. This chain links TRBV27 with TRBJ2-7; 9 bases line up with TRBD1. Germline V CDR1 and CDR2: MNHEY, SMNVEV (reference sequence). The CDR3 extends over 15 amino acids. The junction had 8 bases not matched to a gene; V was cut back by 6 bases and J by 2 bases. The chain's CDR3 is CASRGVGDRAYEQYF. The CDR3 DNA reads as TGTGCCAGCAGGGGCGTCGGGGACAGGGCCTACGAGCAGTACTTC.

This rearrangement joins TRBV18 to TRBJ1-1, with 8 positions matching TRBD1. CDR1 is KGHSH and CDR2 is LQKENI in the germline V gene. V trimming: 5 bases; J trimming: 0 bases; junction bases outside the gene matches: 5. The CDR3 sequence is 15 residues long. The CDR3 region is CASSSGGWMNTEAFF. In DNA form, the CDR3 reads TGTGCCAGCTCATCAGGGGGCTGGATGAACACTGAAGCTTTCTTT.

This chain uses TRBV28 with TRBJ2-5; the D gene is possibly TRBD1 (6 bases). In germline, CDR1 is MDHEN, CDR2 SYDVKM. This CDR3 has 15 residues. V was shortened by 1 base and J by 5 bases, with 14 bases between the two germline ends. Here the CDR3 reads CASSLLQGGWETQYF. The CDR3 coding sequence is TGTGCCAGCAGTTTATTACAGGGTGGGTGGGAGACCCAGTACTTC.

This chain connects TRBV6-5 to TRBJ2-3; 9 bases map to TRBD1. The V gene's germline CDR1 is MNHEY and CDR2 SVGAGI. CDR3 length: 17 residues. The junction had 4 bases not matched to a gene; V was cut back by 0 bases and J by 0 bases. The CDR3 DNA reads TGTGCCAGCAGTTACTCGACAGGGGGTGCCAGCACAGATACGCAGTATTTT. Encoded protein: CASSYSTGGASTDTQYF.

The chain is built from TRBV11-2 and TRBJ2-5, with D unresolved. The J call may be in error: the DNA end matches TRBJ2-7 better. This CDR3 has 12 residues. The germline V gene encodes CDR1 SGHAT and CDR2 FQNNGV. The CDR3 nucleotides read TGTGCCAGCAGCTTAGGGCCGGACGAGCAGTACTTC. Protein: CASSLGPDEQYF.

J is TRBJ2-1 and V is TRBV3-1; 7 bases are shared with TRBD1. Germline lookup yields CDR1 LGHDT and CDR2 YNNKEL (reference sequence). The V and J ends lost 6 bases and 3 bases, in that order; junction bases with no gene match: 2. The CDR3 has 13 amino acids. DNA for the CDR3: TGTGCCAGCAGGCCAGGGGGCTACAATGAGCAGTTCTTC. Protein: CASRPGGYNEQFF.

V and J are TRBV20-1 and TRBJ2-5; TRBD1 matches 12 bases. The germline V gene has CDR1 DFQATT and CDR2 SNEGSKA (reference sequence). This CDR3 is built from 18 residues. Unmatched junction bases numbered 14, after V lost 2 bases and J lost 4 bases. Here the CDR3 reads CSARPAEGQGAIRETQYF. CDR3 DNA: TGCAGTGCTAGACCGGCTGAGGGACAGGGGGCTATTAGAGAGACCCAGTACTTC.

This clonotype was found a few times. The V and J genes are TRBV20-1 and TRBJ1-1; 10 bases match TRBD1. The V gene end was trimmed by 5 bases and the J gene end by 10 bases; junction bases not matched to a gene: 13. The CDR3 totals 14 residues. CDR1 and CDR2 (germline): DFQATT, SNEGSKA (reference sequence). The chain's CDR3 is CSAPRSGTGDGAFF. In DNA, the CDR3 is TGCAGTGCTCCACGATCCGGGACAGGGGATGGAGCTTTCTTT.

The chain is built from TRBV20-1 and TRBJ2-7; TRBD1 aligns across 9 bases. The CDR3 consists of 13 residues. Trimming cost V 3 bases and J 8 bases; bases outside gene matches: 8. CDR1 is DFQATT and CDR2 is SNEGSKA in the germline V gene (reference sequence). For the CDR3, the DNA is TGCAGTGCTAGTTGGGACAGGGTAAATCAGCAGTACTTC. It codes for CSASWDRVNQQYF.

The chain has TRBV5-1 and TRBJ1-6, with 10 bases aligning to TRBD1. CDR1 is SGHRS and CDR2 is YFSETQ in the germline V gene. With V trimmed by 0 bases and J by 6 bases, 3 bases remained unmatched. This CDR3 is built from 16 residues. DNA of the CDR3: TGCGCCAGCAGCTTGGGGGGACAGGGGCGTAATTCACCCCTCCACTTT. It encodes CASSLGGQGRNSPLHF. The variable domain in full, with the rest retrieved from reference TRBV5-1 and TRBJ1-6, is KAGVTQTPRYLIKTRGQQVTLSCSPISGHRSVSWYQQTPGQGLQFLFEYFSETQRNKGNFPGRFSGRQFSNSRSEMNVSTLELGDSALYLCASSLGGQGRNSPLHFGNGTRLTVT.

The V and J genes are TRBV18 and TRBJ2-3, with D possibly being TRBD1 (7 bases). CDR3 length equals 15 residues. Germline loops: CDR1 KGHSH, CDR2 LQKENI. V was cut by 4 bases and J by 0 bases, with 11 bases left in between. The CDR3 DNA follows: TGTGCCAGCTCACGGAGGGGGCAAAGCACAGATACGCAGTATTTT. This codes for CASSRRGQSTDTQYF.

V and J are TRBV6-2 or TRBV6-3 and TRBJ2-5; possibly TRBD2 for D (5 bases). Deletions cut 0 bases from V and 2 bases from J, with 10 bases between. From germline, CDR1 is MNHEY and CDR2 SVGEGT. CDR3 length: 15 residues. The CDR3 loop is CASSYSRRIQETQYF. The DNA for the CDR3 is TGTGCCAGCAGTTACTCAAGGAGGATACAAGAGACCCAGTACTTC.

The CDR3 nucleotides are TGTGCCAGCAATCTAGCGGGGGGGATCTACGAGCAGTACTTC. This sequence encodes CASNLAGGIYEQYF. The V call is TRBV28, the J call TRBJ2-7; 12 bases are shared with TRBD2. The CDR3 contains 14 residues. V lost 7 bases to trimming and J lost 3 bases; unmatched junction nucleotides: 4. CDR1 is MDHEN and CDR2 is SYDVKM in the germline V gene.

This clonotype was detected ten times or more. The genes are TRBV27 and TRBJ2-6, with D possibly matching TRBD2 (7 bases). This CDR3 has 18 amino acids. CDR1 and CDR2 (germline): MNHEY, SMNVEV (reference sequence). Trimming shortened V by 7 bases and J by 1 base, and 20 bases separated the two germline ends. The CDR3 DNA sequence: TGTGCCAGCACCCGTGGGGGGGCAGGGAAGTCTGGGGCCAACGTCCTGACTTTC. It translates to CASTRGGAGKSGANVLTF. The full variable domain, its missing parts supplied by reference TRBV27 and TRBJ2-6, is EAQVTQNPRYLITVTGKKLTVTCSQNMNHEYMSWYRQDPGLGLRQIYYSMNVEVTDKGDVPEGYKVSRKEKRNFPLILESPSPNQTSLYFCASTRGGAGKSGANVLTFGAGSRLTVL.

The V and J genes are TRBV27 and TRBJ2-7; no clear D gene. V lost 3 bases, J lost 3 bases, and 15 bases lay in between. In germline, CDR1 is MNHEY, CDR2 SMNVEV (reference sequence). The CDR3 consists of 15 residues. CDR3 nucleotide sequence: TGTGCCAGCAGTTTTATGTCGACACCGAACTACGAGCAGTACTTC. This codes for CASSFMSTPNYEQYF.

This CDR3 reads CASSPGQGTPLHF. Here the CDR3 DNA reads TGCGCCAGCAGCCCGGGACAGGGAACACCCCTCCACTTT. The chain recombines TRBV5-1 with TRBJ1-6, with TRBD1 matching over 9 bases. CDR1 is SGHRS and CDR2 is YFSETQ in the germline V gene. V was pared by 4 bases and J by 11 bases, with 4 bases of the junction left unmatched. The CDR3 contains 13 residues.

There are a few counts of this clonotype. The rearrangement joins TRBV7-2 to TRBJ2-3; 7 nucleotides line up with TRBD2. The CDR3 length is 15 residues. Per germline, CDR1 SGHTA and CDR2 FQGNSA. V lost 4 bases, J lost 1 base, and 5 bases stayed unmatched. DNA of the CDR3: TGTGCCAGCAGCTGGGGAGGGGAGGGCACAGATACGCAGTATTTT. Translating it yields CASSWGGEGTDTQYF.